This note documents a single T cell receptor beta chain sequence. Its antigen is as yet unknown. Here immunoSEQ multiplex PCR was the method, and the copy in TCRdb shows in-frame clones only, minus some. In the table there are tens of thousands of clones, under 95% of which are singletons. Germline-derived CDR1 and CDR2 are GTSNPN and SVGIG (reference sequence). The V segment lost 0 bases and the J segment 5 bases; nucleotides outside the gene matches: 6. The length of the CDR3 is 15 residues. This entry comes from a study of OX40 agonist ivuxolimab in advanced cancers. General study points: Partly responding patients at 0.1-3.0 mg/kg showed some of the smallest clonal expansion. Averaged across samples, CD8+ T cells carried more expanded clones than CD4+ did.

The V call is TRBV30, the J call TRBJ2-5, with 10 bases lining up with TRBD2. Sequencing used CD4+ or CD8+ T cells sorted from blood, obtained in a trial of the OX40 agonist ivuxolimab. This clonotype originated in an adult with an advanced solid tumor such as melanoma, head and neck, liver or kidney cancer. CDR3 loop: CAWSVAGGPVETQYF. CDR3 in DNA: TGTGCCTGGAGTGTAGCGGGGGGGCCGGTGGAGACCCAGTACTTC. The whole variable domain, filled in from reference TRBV30 and TRBJ2-5, reads SQTIHQWPATLVQPVGSPLSLECTVEGTSNPNLYWYRQAAGRGLQLLFYSVGIGQISSEVPQNLSASRPQDRQFILSSKKLLLSDSGFYLCAWSVAGGPVETQYFGPGTRLLVL.